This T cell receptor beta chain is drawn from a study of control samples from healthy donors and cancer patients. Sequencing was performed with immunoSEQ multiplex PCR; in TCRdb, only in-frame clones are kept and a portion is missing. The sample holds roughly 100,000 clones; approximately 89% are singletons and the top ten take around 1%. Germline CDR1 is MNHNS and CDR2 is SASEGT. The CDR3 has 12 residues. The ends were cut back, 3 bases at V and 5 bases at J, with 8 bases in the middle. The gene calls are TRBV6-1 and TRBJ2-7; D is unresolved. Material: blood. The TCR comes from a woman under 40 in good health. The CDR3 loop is CASSEGTNEQYF. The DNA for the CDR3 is TGTGCCAGCAGTGAGGGAACAAACGAGCAGTACTTC.